A selection of T cell receptor beta chains follows, all from one sample in a study of blood T cell repertoires in COVID-19. The protocol was immunoSEQ multiplex PCR, while the TCRdb copy is restricted to in-frame clones and leaves out a portion. The sample gives over 200,000 clones, 70% to 85% of which show up once; 15% is in the top ten. Sequences were obtained from PBMCs or T cells enriched from blood (not recorded which). The source of these receptors is a man aged 35 to 55 who had recovered from COVID-19. The CDR3 runs from the conserved cysteine through the conserved F or W. The D gene is left open where the match is weak. Clone size is given for some rows only: seen once, a few or many times, or a class if the clone is expanded.

>TRBV19|.|16|TRBD2|TRBJ2-2
TGTGCCAGTAGTATAGATCGAGCGGGAGGTCCCGGGGAGCTGTTTTTT
CASSIDRAGGPGELFF
>TRBV6-4|.|13|.|TRBJ1-1
TGTGCCAGCAGTCTCGACAGAAACACTGAAGCTTTCTTT
CASSLDRNTEAFF
>TRBV28|once|12|.|TRBJ1-2
TGTGCCAGCCGGGGTTACGGTAATGGCTACACCTTC
CASRGYGNGYTF
>TRBV28|.|12|TRBD1|TRBJ2-3
TGTGCCAGCAGTCCGGGACAGAATACGCAGTATTTT
CASSPGQNTQYF
>TRBV6-5|.|15|TRBD1|TRBJ1-4
TGTGCCAGCAGTTACGGCGGGACAGGGGTCGAAAAACTGTTTTTT
CASSYGGTGVEKLFF
>TRBV28|once|15|TRBD1|TRBJ1-2
TGTGCCAGCATGACAGGGGACCTATTCTCGAGCGGCTACACCTTC
CASMTGDLFSSGYTF
>TRBV5-1|.|13|.|TRBJ2-5
TGCGCCAGCAGCTTGGGAGTCCAAGAGACCCAGTACTTC
CASSLGVQETQYF
>TRBV2|.|10|.|TRBJ2-5
TGTGCCAGCAGGGAACAGGCCCAGTACTTC
CASREQAQYF
>TRBV7-9|.|17|TRBD1|TRBJ1-2
TGTGCCAGCAGCTTCCCCCCGGGACAGGGGGCAAGTGATGGCTACACCTTC
CASSFPPGQGASDGYTF
>TRBV9|.|15|.|TRBJ2-6
TGTGCCAGCAGCGTAGCAGGGGCTGGGGCCAACGTCCTGACTTTC
CASSVAGAGANVLTF
>TRBV30|.|14|.|TRBJ1-6
TGTGCCTGGACGTCCGACACCGATAATTCACCCCTCCACTTT
CAWTSDTDNSPLHF
>TRBV20-1|.|15|.|TRBJ2-2
TGCAGTGCTAGTGGGGGGGGCCGCGGCACCGGGGAGCTGTTTTTT
CSASGGGRGTGELFF
>TRBV28|.|12|.|TRBJ1-2
TGTGCCAGCAGCCTCGGGGACTATGGCTACACCTTC
CASSLGDYGYTF
>TRBV11-3|.|17|.|TRBJ2-1
TGTGCCAGCAGCCCCCGAATCGGTAGCGGAGAGTACAATGAGCAGTTCTTC
CASSPRIGSGEYNEQFF
>TRBV27|.|11|.|TRBJ2-5
TGTGCCAGCAGCCAGGGAACGGCCCAGTACTTC
CASSQGTAQYF
>TRBV14|.|15|TRBD2|TRBJ2-7
TGTGCCAGCAGCGACCTCCTAGCGGGAGGAGGCGAGCAGTACTTC
CASSDLLAGGGEQYF
>TRBV19|.|14|TRBD2|TRBJ2-7
TGTGCCAGTAGTATACTAGCGGGACCCTACGAGCAGTACTTC
CASSILAGPYEQYF
>TRBV20-1|.|11|TRBD2|TRBJ2-1
TGCAGTGCGGTCGGGACTAGTAGGATGTTCTTC
CSAVGTSRMFF
>TRBV24-1|once|12|.|TRBJ1-5
TGTGCCACCAGTGCCATTAATCAGCCCCAGCATTTT
CATSAINQPQHF